Given below is one T cell receptor (beta chain) in context. Its antigen is currently unknown. Around day 10 of culture, CD4+ T cells were separated out. Data came from immunoSEQ multiplex PCR; TCRdb stores just in-frame clones and leaves some out. The repertoire consists of roughly 50,000 clones, with approximately 70% occurring once and the leading ten covering roughly 6%. The sample comes from a study of vaccination effects on CD4 cells after COVID-19. General study results and limits: In the late period after vaccination, infection- and vaccine-induced clones contracted markedly.

This sequence was found in a human donor who received a COVID-19 vaccine. The sequences come from CD4+ T cells from PBMCs cultured without peptide, collected before COVID-19 vaccination.

The chain's CDR3 is CASSLRLGQGMDTQYF. The CDR3 DNA sequence: TGTGCCAGCAGCTTGCGCCTTGGACAGGGAATGGATACGCAGTATTTT. This rearrangement joins TRBV5-5 to TRBJ2-3, with 8 bases aligning to TRBD1. The CDR3 contains 16 residues. CDR1 is SGHKS, CDR2 YYEKEE, per germline (reference sequence). The V gene end was trimmed by 1 base and the J gene end by 6 bases; junction bases not matched to a gene: 10. Looking up the rest from reference TRBV5-5 and TRBJ2-3 gives the full variable domain: DAGVTQSPTHLIKTRGQQVTLRCSPISGHKSVSWYQQVLGQGPQFIFQYYEKEERGRGNFPDRFSARQFPNYSSELNVNALLLGDSALYLCASSLRLGQGMDTQYFGPGTRLTVL.